Listed below are T cell receptor beta chains from one sample, sequenced in a study of blood T cells in healthy people across ages. In TCRdb, the 5' RACE reads were re-called with MiXCR into one record per CDR3 protein. Among about 760,000 distinct CDR3 sequences listed, 20% to 30% were seen once. The same specimen was also included in a second study, on T cells of mothers and their children.

Specimen: blood. The receptors here all came from a boy aged 5-17 years in good health. Each CDR3 is given with its conserved first and last residue. A D gene is named only where the DNA matches it firmly. Some rows mark clone size as missing; the rest say once, few, many or name a class of expanded clone.

V	size	D	J	CDR3	DNA
TRBV4-3	NA	NA	TRBJ2-2	CASSQELGDWDTGELFF	TGCGCCAGCAGCCAAGAGTTGGGTGACTGGGACACCGGGGAGCTGTTTTTT
TRBV27	few	NA	TRBJ2-1	CASSLGTPSYNEQFF	TGTGCCAGCAGTTTGGGGACTCCCTCCTACAATGAGCAGTTCTTC
TRBV2	few	TRBD1	TRBJ1-2	CASSPPGQGAVNYGYTF	TGTGCCAGCAGTCCCCCGGGACAGGGGGCAGTGAACTATGGCTACACCTTC
TRBV7-9	few	TRBD2	TRBJ2-7	CASSATSGRAPYAEQYF	TGTGCCAGCAGCGCGACTAGCGGGAGGGCCCCGTACGCGGAGCAGTACTTC
TRBV7-9	few	NA	TRBJ1-1	CASSLSQGDRTEAFF	TGTGCCAGCAGCTTATCGCAGGGTGATCGGACTGAAGCTTTCTTT
TRBV27	few	NA	TRBJ2-7	CASRPDRGGDEQYF	TGTGCCAGCAGACCCGACAGGGGAGGGGACGAGCAGTACTTC
TRBV20-1	NA	NA	TRBJ2-1	CSARKGGGLYNEQFF	TGCAGTGCTAGGAAGGGGGGGGGGCTGTACAATGAGCAGTTCTTC
TRBV19	few	NA	TRBJ1-2	CASSIVTRTNYGYTF	TGTGCCAGTAGTATAGTGACCCGGACCAACTATGGCTACACCTTC
TRBV12-3/TRBV12-4	NA	NA	TRBJ1-1	CASSPTADTEAFF	TGTGCCAGCAGCCCGACAGCAGACACTGAAGCTTTCTTT
TRBV20-1	many	NA	TRBJ2-7	CSAREGYEQYF	TGCAGTGCTAGAGAAGGTTACGAGCAGTACTTC
TRBV5-1	few	NA	TRBJ2-6	CASSLDARPSGANVLTF	TGCGCCAGCAGCTTGGATGCCAGGCCCTCTGGGGCCAACGTCCTGACTTTC
TRBV10-2	NA	NA	TRBJ2-7	CATSDGLTYEQYF	TGCGCCACCAGTGATGGTCTGACCTACGAGCAGTACTTC
TRBV6-1	few	TRBD2	TRBJ2-1	CASHRSGRTNEQFF	TGTGCCAGCCATCGGAGCGGGAGGACCAATGAGCAGTTCTTC
TRBV12-3/TRBV12-4	few	NA	TRBJ1-3	CASPLGAGHTIYF	TGTGCCAGCCCTCTGGGGGCCGGCCACACCATATATTTT
TRBV29-1	NA	TRBD1	TRBJ2-5	CSVEGQGFEETQYF	TGCAGCGTTGAGGGACAGGGGTTCGAAGAGACCCAGTACTTC
TRBV28	NA	NA	TRBJ1-2	CASSLYPGGRLYGYTF	TGTGCCAGCAGTTTATATCCCGGAGGCCGGCTCTATGGCTACACCTTC
TRBV7-9	few	TRBD2	TRBJ2-7	CASSSGGLAIYEQYF	TGTGCCAGCAGCTCTGGGGGACTAGCCATCTACGAGCAGTACTTC
TRBV27	NA	TRBD2	TRBJ2-1	CASSSHLAGYNEQFF	TGTGCCAGCAGCTCCCACCTAGCGGGGTACAATGAGCAGTTCTTC
TRBV3-1	few	TRBD2	TRBJ2-4	CASSQDKASGKYF	TGTGCCAGCAGCCAAGATAAGGCTAGCGGGAAATACTTC
TRBV10-3	NA	TRBD2	TRBJ2-3	CAISGTGLAGATDTQYF	TGTGCCATCAGTGGGACGGGACTAGCGGGGGCCACAGATACGCAGTATTTT
TRBV12-3/TRBV12-4	NA	TRBD2	TRBJ2-1	CASRDTSGGSNEQFF	TGTGCCAGCAGAGACACTAGCGGGGGGTCCAATGAGCAGTTCTTC
TRBV20-1	NA	TRBD2	TRBJ2-3	CSASSGASGRGTDTQYF	TGCAGTGCTAGTTCAGGGGCTAGCGGGAGGGGCACAGATACGCAGTATTTT
TRBV28	few	TRBD1	TRBJ1-4	CATQGATVNEKLFF	TGTGCCACCCAGGGGGCTACAGTTAATGAAAAACTGTTTTTT
TRBV6-2/TRBV6-3	many	TRBD1	TRBJ2-7	CASTQGYEQYF	TGTGCCAGTACACAGGGGTACGAGCAGTACTTC
TRBV6-2/TRBV6-3	NA	TRBD2	TRBJ2-2	CASSYGTTPNTGELFF	TGTGCCAGCAGTTACGGGACTACCCCGAACACCGGGGAGCTGTTTTTT
TRBV20-1	few	NA	TRBJ2-5	CSAKHQETQYF	TGCAGTGCTAAACACCAAGAGACCCAGTACTTC
TRBV4-3	NA	TRBD2	TRBJ2-1	CASSLERSGGFYNEQFF	TGCGCCAGCAGCCTAGAGAGAAGCGGGGGGTTCTACAATGAGCAGTTCTTC
TRBV7-8	NA	TRBD2	TRBJ2-1	CASSSTGTSGDEQFF	TGTGCCAGCAGTTCGACCGGGACTAGCGGCGATGAGCAGTTCTTC
TRBV12-3/TRBV12-4	NA	TRBD2	TRBJ2-1	CASVPGLAVSYGQFF	TGTGCCAGCGTACCAGGACTAGCGGTTTCTTACGGGCAGTTCTTC
TRBV4-1	few	NA	TRBJ2-1	CASSQAPTRGGDEQFF	TGCGCCAGCAGCCAAGCGCCCACTAGAGGGGGGGATGAGCAGTTCTTC
TRBV2	few	NA	TRBJ2-1	CASSEQVNEQFF	TGTGCCAGCAGTGAACAGGTCAATGAGCAGTTCTTC
TRBV29-1	NA	TRBD1	TRBJ2-3	CSVKTGRGTDAQYF	TGCAGCGTCAAGACAGGGAGAGGCACAGATGCGCAGTATTTT
TRBV10-3	NA	TRBD1	TRBJ2-7	CAIKGQGTDEQYF	TGTGCCATCAAGGGACAGGGGACAGACGAGCAGTACTTC
TRBV7-2	few	TRBD1	TRBJ1-5	CASSTTGARQPQHF	TGTGCCAGCAGCACCACAGGGGCACGGCAGCCCCAGCATTTT
TRBV7-9	NA	TRBD1	TRBJ2-3	CASSRLGQGWREDTQYF	TGTGCCAGCAGCCGACTGGGACAGGGATGGAGAGAAGATACGCAGTATTTT
TRBV11-2	few	NA	TRBJ2-1	CASSTPGVGYEQFF	TGTGCCAGCAGCACCCCCGGGGTAGGCTATGAGCAGTTCTTC
TRBV7-9	NA	NA	TRBJ2-5	CASRKPRAEETQYF	TGTGCCAGCAGAAAACCCCGTGCGGAAGAGACCCAGTACTTC
TRBV6-5	once	NA	TRBJ1-1	CASSRTARGNTEAFF	TGTGCCAGCAGCCGGACGGCTAGGGGGAACACTGAAGCTTTCTTT